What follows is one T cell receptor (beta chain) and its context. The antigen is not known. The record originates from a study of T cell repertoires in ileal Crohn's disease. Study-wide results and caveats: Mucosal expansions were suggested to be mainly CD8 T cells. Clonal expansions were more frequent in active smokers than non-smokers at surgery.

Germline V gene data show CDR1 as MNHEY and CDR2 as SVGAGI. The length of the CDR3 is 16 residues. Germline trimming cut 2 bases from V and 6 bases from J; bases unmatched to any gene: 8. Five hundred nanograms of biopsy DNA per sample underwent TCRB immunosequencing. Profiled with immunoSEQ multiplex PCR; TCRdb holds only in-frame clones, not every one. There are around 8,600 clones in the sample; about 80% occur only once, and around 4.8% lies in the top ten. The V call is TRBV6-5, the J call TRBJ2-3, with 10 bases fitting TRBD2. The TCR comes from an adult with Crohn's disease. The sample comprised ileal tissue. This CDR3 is CASSYRIAGGGDTQYF. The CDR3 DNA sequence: TGTGCCAGCAGTTACCGGATAGCGGGAGGAGGGGATACGCAGTATTTT.